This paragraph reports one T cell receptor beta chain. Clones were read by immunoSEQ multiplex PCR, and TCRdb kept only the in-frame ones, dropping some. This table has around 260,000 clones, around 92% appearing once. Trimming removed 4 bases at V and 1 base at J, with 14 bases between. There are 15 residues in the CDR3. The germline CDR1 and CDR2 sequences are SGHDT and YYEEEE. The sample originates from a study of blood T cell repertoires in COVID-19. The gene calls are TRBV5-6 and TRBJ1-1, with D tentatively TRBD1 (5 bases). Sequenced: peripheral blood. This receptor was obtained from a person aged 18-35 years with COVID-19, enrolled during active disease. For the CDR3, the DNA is TGTGCCAGCAGCCTAGGACACCCGAGGAACACTGAAGCTTTCTTT. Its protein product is CASSLGHPRNTEAFF.